A single sample is the source of the 7 T cell receptor beta chains below, sequenced in a study of T cell repertoires and HLA-DP antigens. Their target antigens are unknown. Data came from immunoSEQ multiplex PCR; TCRdb stores just in-frame clones and leaves some out. Of about 89,000 clones in the sample, about nine tenths were seen once. Sequencing was performed on CD4+ T cells from PBMCs. The receptors derive from a man between 50 and 59 years old in good health and CMV-seronegative.

The sample holds a few counts of this clone. This rearrangement joins TRBV30 to TRBJ2-1; D possibly corresponds to TRBD2 (6 bases). Germline V lookup: CDR1 GTSNPN, CDR2 SVGIG (reference sequence). CDR3 length equals 15 residues. Trimming shortened V by 2 bases and J by 10 bases, and 21 bases separated the two germline ends. CDR3 nucleotide sequence: TGTGCCTGGAGTCGGCGGCGGGACCCAACGCGGGAGCAGTTCTTC. It codes for CAWSRRRDPTREQFF.

Ten or more counts support this clone. The chain joins TRBV2 to TRBJ1-5; D may be TRBD1 (6 bases). This CDR3 region has 15 residues. Per germline, CDR1 SNHLY and CDR2 FYNNEI. Between the trimmed V and J ends, which lost 3 bases and 2 bases, there was a span of 11 bases. The DNA for the CDR3 is TGTGCCAGCAGTGAGGCGGCAGGGGGCAATCAGCCCCAGCATTTT. Protein sequence: CASSEAAGGNQPQHF. Full variable domain (outside the CDR3, taken from reference TRBV2 and TRBJ1-5): EPEVTQTPSHQVTQMGQEVILRCVPISNHLYFYWYRQILGQKVEFLVSFYNNEISEKSEIFDDQFSVERPDGSNFTLKIRSTKLEDSAMYFCASSEAAGGNQPQHFGDGTRLSIL.

This rearrangement joins TRBV5-4 to TRBJ1-4; TRBD1 agrees at 12 bases. Trimming removed 4 bases from V and 8 bases from J; junction bases left unmatched: 12. The CDR3 totals 17 residues. Germline V gene sequence: CDR1 SGHNT, CDR2 YYREEE (reference sequence). Here the CDR3 reads CASSTGTGGRLGEKLFF. CDR3 sequence (DNA): TGTGCCAGCAGCACTGGGACAGGGGGCCGATTGGGCGAAAAACTGTTTTTT.

The CDR3 nucleotides are TGTGCCAGCACCCTACAGACTAGCGGATACAATGAGCAGTTCTTC. Amino acids: CASTLQTSGYNEQFF. V usage is TRBV7-2 and J usage is TRBJ2-1; 9 bases match TRBD2. Losses at the gene ends were 7 bases for V and 4 bases for J; bases not matched to a gene: 8. The CDR3 contains 15 residues. Germline CDR1 SGHTA, CDR2 FQGNSA.

This chain connects TRBV2 to TRBJ1-1, with D possibly being TRBD1 (6 bases). The CDR3 spans 13 residues. The V gene lost 6 bases and the J gene lost 4 bases, with 12 bases spanning the gap. Looked up from germline, CDR1 is SNHLY and CDR2 is FYNNEI. The CDR3, as DNA: TGTGCCAGCAGCCAGGGGTCGGGCACTGAAGCTTTCTTT. Protein: CASSQGSGTEAFF.

The chain links TRBV5-1 to TRBJ2-3, with 11 nucleotides matching TRBD2. CDR3 size: 16 residues. Unmatched junction bases numbered 5, after V lost 2 bases and J lost 3 bases. From germline, CDR1 is SGHRS and CDR2 YFSETQ. CDR3 sequence: CASSLTSGSSTDTQYF. In DNA, the CDR3 is TGCGCCAGCAGCTTAACTAGCGGGAGTTCGACAGATACGCAGTATTTT.

V gene TRBV18 combines with J gene TRBJ1-4; possible D gene TRBD1, 6 bases. This CDR3 comprises 13 residues. Trimming cost V 2 bases and J 14 bases, with 15 bases left between them. Germline V gene data show CDR1 as KGHSH and CDR2 as LQKENI. CDR3 DNA sequence: TGTGCCAGCTCACCATCCAGGACAGAGATCCTGTTTTTT. Protein: CASSPSRTEILFF.